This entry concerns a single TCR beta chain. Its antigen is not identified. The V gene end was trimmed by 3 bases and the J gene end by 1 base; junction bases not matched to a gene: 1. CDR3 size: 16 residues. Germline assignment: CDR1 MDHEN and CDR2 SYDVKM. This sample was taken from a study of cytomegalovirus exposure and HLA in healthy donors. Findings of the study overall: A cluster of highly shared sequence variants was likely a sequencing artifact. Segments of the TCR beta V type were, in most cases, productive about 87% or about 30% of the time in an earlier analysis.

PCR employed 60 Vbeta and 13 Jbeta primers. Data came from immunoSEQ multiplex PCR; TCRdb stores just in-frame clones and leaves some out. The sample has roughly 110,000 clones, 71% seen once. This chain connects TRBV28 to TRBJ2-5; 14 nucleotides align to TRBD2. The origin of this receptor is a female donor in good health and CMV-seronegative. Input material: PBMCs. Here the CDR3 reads CASSFGLAGGQETQYF. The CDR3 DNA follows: TGTGCCAGCAGTTTTGGACTAGCGGGAGGCCAAGAGACCCAGTACTTC.